This T cell receptor beta chain comes out of a study of T cell responses to AZD1222 COVID-19 vaccine. Method: immunoSEQ multiplex PCR; TCRdb's copy keeps in-frame clones and lacks some. The data contain about 120,000 clones, over 75% of them seen just once; the ten biggest clones take up approximately 3.4%. This clone appeared a single time. Germline CDR1 SNHLY, CDR2 FYNNEI. The CDR3 consists of 15 residues. V lost 7 bases and J 4 bases, leaving 19 bases between the germline ends. The TCR originated in an adult in good health. The chain joins TRBV2 to TRBJ2-5, with unresolved D. The sequencing here drew on peripheral blood, taken on day 0 of AZD1222 vaccination. The chain's CDR3 is CASNMVGSGSETQYF. The CDR3 DNA sequence: TGTGCCAGCAACATGGTGGGTTCGGGTTCAGAGACCCAGTACTTC.